Below, one TCR beta chain is given with its context. Trimming removed 4 bases from V and 1 base from J; junction bases left unmatched: 13. This CDR3 is built from 18 residues. The germline gives CDR1 SGHTA, CDR2 FQGTGA. This entry belongs to a study of blood T cells in healthy people across ages. Primers used in a second PCR of roughly 6 to 11 cycles were a sample-barcoded 5' primer and a J-beta primer mix. Using its own MiXCR run on the 5' RACE reads, TCRdb lists one record per CDR3 protein. The sample gives about 760,000 distinct CDR3 sequences, 56% of which show up once; around 25% is in the top ten.

The V and J genes are TRBV7-3 and TRBJ2-1; 7 bases match TRBD2. Sequenced input: blood. This receptor was obtained from a man aged 40-55 years in good health. This CDR3 is CASSSAVVGGISYNEQFF. The CDR3 DNA sequence: TGTGCCAGCAGCTCCGCGGTGGTGGGGGGGATATCCTACAATGAGCAGTTCTTC.